A selection of T cell receptor beta chains follows, all from one sample in a study of metastatic and nonmetastatic thyroid tumors. TCRdb called clones again from the PCR reads with MiXCR. The repertoire holds approximately 44,000 clones, with less than 25% as singletons. The sample consisted of tumor tissue. The receptors derive from a female donor with papillary thyroid cancer or a benign thyroid nodule (not recorded which). Some clones in this sample may be carry-over from other donors' samples. Both conserved end residues are part of each CDR3. The D gene is left open where the match is weak. The size field is filled for only some rows; it gives once, few, many or a size class.

V gene	J gene	clone size	D gene	CDR3 protein	CDR3 DNA
TRBV28	TRBJ2-1	.	.	CASSQYARASYNEQFF	TGTGCCAGCAGCCAATACGCTAGGGCTTCCTACAATGAGCAGTTCTTC
TRBV6-2/TRBV6-3	TRBJ2-7	few	.	CASGGQREQYF	TGTGCCAGCGGGGGCCAGCGCGAGCAGTACTTC
TRBV18	TRBJ2-1	many	TRBD2	CASSPGTSGNHEQFF	TGTGCCAGCTCACCAGGGACTAGCGGGAACCATGAGCAGTTCTTC
TRBV27	TRBJ2-7	few	TRBD2	CASSLRGGRYEQYF	TGTGCCAGCAGTTTACGGGGGGGGAGGTACGAGCAGTACTTC
TRBV5-1	TRBJ1-1	.	.	CASSLDGGRTEAFF	TGCGCCAGCAGCTTGGATGGGGGACGCACTGAAGCTTTCTTT
TRBV20-1	TRBJ2-3	many	.	CSARMGTSTDTQYF	TGCAGTGCTAGAATGGGGACTAGCACAGATACGCAGTATTTT
TRBV5-1	TRBJ2-1	.	.	CASSFRSGYSTRSYNEQFF	TGCGCCAGCAGCTTCAGGAGCGGGTATTCCACAAGGTCCTACAATGAGCAGTTCTTC
TRBV9	TRBJ2-2	.	.	CASSVWQGETGELFF	TGTGCCAGCAGCGTTTGGCAGGGAGAGACCGGGGAGCTGTTTTTT
TRBV6-1	TRBJ1-2	many	.	CASSEEQGGYGYTF	TGTGCCAGCAGTGAAGAACAGGGCGGCTATGGCTACACCTTC
TRBV6-1	TRBJ1-1	medium-sized	TRBD1	CASSPRTGSGDTEAFF	TGTGCCAGCAGCCCTCGGACAGGGTCGGGGGACACTGAAGCTTTCTTT
TRBV9	TRBJ1-1	many	.	CASSGGPDTEAFF	TGTGCCAGCAGCGGGGGACCGGACACTGAAGCTTTCTTT
TRBV7-8	TRBJ2-7	many	.	CASSTPEGTRDF	TGTGCCAGCAGCACCCCTGAGGGGACCCGGGACTTC
TRBV25-1	TRBJ2-7	.	TRBD2	CASSDLAGGPGEQYF	TGTGCCAGCAGTGATCTGGCGGGAGGGCCGGGCGAGCAGTACTTC
TRBV19	TRBJ2-1	.	.	CASSINPSRGRTSYNEQFF	TGTGCCAGTAGTATAAACCCTAGTAGAGGTAGGACCTCCTACAATGAGCAGTTCTTC
TRBV30	TRBJ1-5	few	.	CAWSRLNQPQHF	TGTGCCTGGAGCCGGCTAAATCAGCCCCAGCATTTT
TRBV5-6	TRBJ1-6	many	.	CASSSPNSPLHF	TGTGCCAGCAGCTCGCCAAATTCACCCCTCCACTTT